The rows below give T cell receptor beta chains drawn from one sample of a study of blood T cell repertoires in COVID-19. Using immunoSEQ multiplex PCR, the repertoire was profiled, and TCRdb retains in-frame clones only, with some absent. The sample holds about 340,000 clones, around 85% seen once. Sample: PBMCs or T cells enriched from blood (not recorded which). The receptors originated from a woman aged 35 to 49 with acute COVID-19. Each CDR3 is given with its conserved first and last residue. A D gene is named only where the DNA matches it firmly. Part of the rows lack a size; the others show once, few, many or a class for expanded clones.

d_call	v_call	clone_size	j_call	cdr3_nt	cdr3_aa
-	TRBV7-2	-	TRBJ1-1	TGTGCCAGCAGCTATCACCGGACGGGAAACACTGAAGCTTTCTTT	CASSYHRTGNTEAFF
-	TRBV19	once	TRBJ2-3	TGTGCCAGTAGTGCCCGGGATAAAACTAGGTTAGGTCGTCAGTATTTT	CASSARDKTRLGRQYF
-	TRBV19	-	TRBJ2-2	TGTGCCAGTAAAATTAAGGGGGTAGAGACCGGGGAGCTGTTTTTT	CASKIKGVETGELFF
TRBD1	TRBV29-1	-	TRBJ1-2	TGCAGCGTCCATCTAACAGACAGGGGGGACTATGGCTACACCTTC	CSVHLTDRGDYGYTF
-	TRBV24-1	-	TRBJ2-1	TGTGCCACCAGGGGTAGCGCTAACAATGAGCAGTTCTTC	CATRGSANNEQFF
TRBD2	TRBV11-3	-	TRBJ2-3	TGTGCCAGCAGCTTAGGTGTGGTGGGAGGGAGCACAGATACGCAGTATTTT	CASSLGVVGGSTDTQYF
-	TRBV18	-	TRBJ1-4	TGTGCCAGCTCATCTGGGGGGACGAATGAAAAACTGTTTTTT	CASSSGGTNEKLFF
-	TRBV19	-	TRBJ1-2	TGTGCCAGTAGTATAGGGGCAGCTGGTGGCTACACCTTC	CASSIGAAGGYTF
-	TRBV6-1	-	TRBJ1-1	TGTGCCAGCAGTGAAGCTAGGGAGGGAAGCAGGACTGAAGCTTTCTTT	CASSEAREGSRTEAFF
-	TRBV27	-	TRBJ1-1	TGTGCCAGCAGTTTTTCGGGGAACACTGAAGCTTTCTTT	CASSFSGNTEAFF
-	TRBV5-6	once	TRBJ2-1	TGTGCCAGCAGCCTGGGGGCCGAGCAGTTCTTC	CASSLGAEQFF
TRBD1	TRBV2	once	TRBJ1-2	TGTGCCAGCAGCGAACAGGGGTATGGCTACACCTTC	CASSEQGYGYTF
-	TRBV6-1	-	TRBJ1-5	TGTGCCAGCAGTGAAGCCGAGGCTCAGCCCCAGCATTTT	CASSEAEAQPQHF
-	TRBV28	once	TRBJ2-7	TGTGCCAGCAGTCTCAGGGGGGCATCAGGATACGAGCAGTACTTC	CASSLRGASGYEQYF
-	TRBV11-2	few	TRBJ2-7	TGTGCCAGCAGCCCCTTACAGGGTAGGGACGAGCAGTACTTC	CASSPLQGRDEQYF
TRBD2	TRBV19	-	TRBJ2-7	TGTGCCAGTAGTATAGGACCGGGACTAGCGGGAGGTTACGAGCAGTACTTC	CASSIGPGLAGGYEQYF
TRBD1	TRBV18	-	TRBJ1-5	TGTGCCAGCTCATTGAGACAGGGATTTACGGATCAGCCCCAGCATTTT	CASSLRQGFTDQPQHF
-	TRBV4-1	-	TRBJ1-2	TGCGCCAGCAGCCAACTGGTCCCCCGGGATGTCGACGGGTATGGCTACACCTTC	CASSQLVPRDVDGYGYTF
-	TRBV6-1	-	TRBJ2-7	TGTGCCAGCAGTTCAGGCAGGGTCGCCTACGAGCAGTACTTC	CASSSGRVAYEQYF
-	TRBV9	-	TRBJ2-1	TGTGCCAGCAGCGTAGGGAGTACTAGCTCCTACAATGAGCAGTTCTTC	CASSVGSTSSYNEQFF
TRBD2	TRBV19	once	TRBJ2-1	TGTGCCAGTAGTACCCCCTCTAGCGGGAAGTACTCCTACAATGAGCAGTTCTTC	CASSTPSSGKYSYNEQFF
-	TRBV6-1	-	TRBJ1-5	TGTGCCAGCAGTGAACGGACAGCTAGCAATCAGCCCCAGCATTTT	CASSERTASNQPQHF
-	TRBV28	-	TRBJ1-5	TGTGCCAGCAGTTCGCGGCGTTATAGCAATCAGCCCCAGCATTTT	CASSSRRYSNQPQHF
-	TRBV7-2	-	TRBJ1-5	TGTGCCAGCAGCTTAGGACAGCTTAGCAATCAGCCCCAGCATTTT	CASSLGQLSNQPQHF
TRBD2	TRBV5-1	-	TRBJ2-7	TGCGCCAGCAGCTTGGCGGCGACAGCGGGGGAGCAGTACTTC	CASSLAATAGEQYF
TRBD1	TRBV5-6	-	TRBJ1-1	TGTGCCAGCAGCTTGGGGGGACAGATGAACACTGAAGCTTTCTTT	CASSLGGQMNTEAFF
TRBD2	TRBV11-3	-	TRBJ2-1	TGTGCCAGCAGCTTAGTTGCGGGGGGTGAGCAGTTCTTC	CASSLVAGGEQFF
TRBD1	TRBV28	-	TRBJ1-4	TGTGCCAGCAGCAACAGGGGGCGAAGGGGAAACGAAAAACTGTTTTTT	CASSNRGRRGNEKLFF
-	TRBV5-1	few	TRBJ1-4	TGCGCCAGCAGCTTGGACGGGGGGGAGCGTGAAAAACTGTTTTTT	CASSLDGGEREKLFF
-	TRBV7-8	-	TRBJ2-5	TGTGCCAGCCGGACAGCCCAAGAGACCCAGTACTTC	CASRTAQETQYF
-	TRBV5-1	-	TRBJ2-7	TGCGCCAGCAGCTTGGGACAGGTGAGCTCCTACGAGCAGTACTTC	CASSLGQVSSYEQYF
-	TRBV21-1	-	TRBJ2-1	TGTGCCAGCAGCAATCGGAGTCCCTACAATGAGCAGTTCTTC	CASSNRSPYNEQFF
TRBD2	TRBV14	-	TRBJ2-2	TGTGCCAGCAGCCAATTTGAGGGGGGATATGGTCCGACTAGCGGGTGGTCTTTGAGCGGGGAGCTGTTTTTT	CASSQFEGGYGPTSGWSLSGELFF
-	TRBV10-3	-	TRBJ1-2	TGTGCCATCAGTGCAGGGGAACGGAACTATGGCTACACCTTC	CAISAGERNYGYTF
TRBD2	TRBV7-9	-	TRBJ2-1	TGTGCCAGCAGCTTTCGGACTAGATACAATGAGCAGTTCTTC	CASSFRTRYNEQFF
-	TRBV12-3/TRBV12-4	-	TRBJ1-1	TGTGCCAGCAGGGCACGAATGAACACTGAAGCTTTCTTT	CASRARMNTEAFF
-	TRBV7-2	-	TRBJ1-2	TGTGCCAGCAGCATAGACGACAGCGCCTATGGCTACACCTTC	CASSIDDSAYGYTF
TRBD1	TRBV7-9	-	TRBJ1-2	TGTGCCAGCAGCTTAGGCGGGACAGATGGCTACACCTTC	CASSLGGTDGYTF
TRBD1	TRBV29-1	-	TRBJ2-7	TGCAGCGGAGGGGGCCTCTACGAGCAGTACTTC	CSGGGLYEQYF
-	TRBV7-2	-	TRBJ2-7	TGTGCCAGCAGCCCGAGACGCGGGGGCACCTACGAGCAGTACTTC	CASSPRRGGTYEQYF
-	TRBV2	-	TRBJ1-4	TGTGCCAGTACCAGAGACCGGGTTGGCGGTAATGAAAAACTGTTTTTT	CASTRDRVGGNEKLFF
-	TRBV18	once	TRBJ1-2	TGTGCCAGCTCCGGGGGCTATGGCTACACCTTC	CASSGGYGYTF
-	TRBV7-2	-	TRBJ1-2	TGTGCCAGCAGCTTAGAGGCCCTGGGCAACTATGGCTACACCTTC	CASSLEALGNYGYTF
-	TRBV3-1/TRBV3-2	-	TRBJ2-7	TGTGCCAGCAGCCACGGTACCTACGAGCAGTACTTC	CASSHGTYEQYF
-	TRBV24-1	-	TRBJ1-5	TGTGCCACCAGTGAGTCCTCAGGGCAGCCCCAGCATTTT	CATSESSGQPQHF
TRBD1	TRBV7-2	-	TRBJ1-4	TGTGCCAGCAGCTTAGCCCTGGGACAGGGATTTGAAAAACTGTTTTTT	CASSLALGQGFEKLFF
-	TRBV10-3	-	TRBJ2-1	TGTGCCATCAGTGAGTCTCAGATTCCGGGTGACAATGAGCAGTTCTTC	CAISESQIPGDNEQFF
TRBD2	TRBV9	-	TRBJ2-3	TGTGCCAGCAGCGCGGAGGGGCGGGGGGCAGATACGCAGTATTTT	CASSAEGRGADTQYF
TRBD2	TRBV19	-	TRBJ2-3	TGTGCCAGTAGTTTTAGCGGGGGGTGGCAAGATACGCAGTATTTT	CASSFSGGWQDTQYF
TRBD1	TRBV19	-	TRBJ2-3	TGTGCCAGTAGTATAGGACAGGGGGCCGCAGATACGCAGTATTTT	CASSIGQGAADTQYF
-	TRBV18	-	TRBJ2-7	TGTGCCAGCTCACGGGGCCGGGGGTCCTACGAGCAGTACTTC	CASSRGRGSYEQYF
-	TRBV6-6	-	TRBJ1-3	TGTGCCAGCAGTTATTTAGGGAGCGGGGAAAACACCATATATTTT	CASSYLGSGENTIYF
TRBD1	TRBV29-1	-	TRBJ1-1	TGCAGCGTTGAAGATTTCCCCCACGGGACAGGGAAACCGGACACTGAAGCTTTCTTT	CSVEDFPHGTGKPDTEAFF
TRBD1	TRBV4-1	once	TRBJ2-3	TGCGCCAGCAGCCAAGAGGGAGTCGGACAGGGCGCAGATACGCAGTATTTT	CASSQEGVGQGADTQYF
TRBD1	TRBV2	-	TRBJ1-2	TGTGCCAGCAGTGAATCTGGGACAGGGGTCTATGGCTACACCTTC	CASSESGTGVYGYTF
-	TRBV6-2/TRBV6-3	-	TRBJ2-7	TGTGCCAGCAGTCTGTACAGCTCCTACGAGCAGTACTTC	CASSLYSSYEQYF
TRBD1	TRBV27	-	TRBJ1-1	TGTGCCAGCACCGGGACAGGGGGAAGCGGCACTGAAGCTTTCTTT	CASTGTGGSGTEAFF
-	TRBV12-3/TRBV12-4	-	TRBJ1-2	TGTGCCAGCAGTCGAGCTATGACAGCTGGCTACACCTTC	CASSRAMTAGYTF
-	TRBV10-3	-	TRBJ1-5	TGTGCCATCAGTGAAGGGGGTGGCCATCAGCCCCAGCATTTT	CAISEGGGHQPQHF